The 11 T cell receptor beta chains presented below share a single source sample, sequenced in a study of blood T cell repertoires in COVID-19. TCRdb's table, derived via immunoSEQ multiplex PCR, lists solely in-frame clones and lacks some. Counted here are about 120,000 clones, under 85% occurring once; the ten biggest clones make up 10% to 15%. The specimen was peripheral blood. The source of these receptors is a man between 60 and 75 years old with acute or convalescent COVID-19.

CDR3 nucleotide sequence: TGTGCCAGCAGCGTAGGAGGGGACAAAGCAGGGGAGCTGTTTTTT. It encodes CASSVGGDKAGELFF. The chain employs TRBV9 and TRBJ2-2; D may be TRBD1 (6 bases). Germline CDR1 and CDR2: SGDLS and YYNGEE. V lost 0 bases and J 8 bases, leaving 14 bases between the germline ends. The length of the CDR3 is 15 residues.

The V call is TRBV6-2 or TRBV6-3, the J call TRBJ2-7; TRBD2 aligns across 9 bases. V dropped 2 bases and J dropped 1; count of bases not matched to a gene: 3. Germline V CDR1 and CDR2: MNHEY, SVGEGT. This CDR3 has 15 residues. The CDR3 sequence: CASSYGLAGSYEQYF. The CDR3 DNA is TGTGCCAGCAGTTACGGTCTAGCGGGGTCCTACGAGCAGTACTTC.

The J gene is TRBJ2-2, the V gene TRBV29-1; weak D call: TRBD1 (6 bases). The V end was cut by 4 bases, the J end by 4 bases, with 13 bases between. The length of the CDR3 is 14 residues. CDR1 is SQVTM, CDR2 ANQGSEA, per germline. CDR3 nucleotides: TGCAGCGTTGCCTCACAGGGAGCCACCGGGGAGCTGTTTTTT. Amino acids: CSVASQGATGELFF.

The sample holds a few counts of this clone. Other DNA sequences in the same sample also yield this CDR3. The V and J genes are TRBV5-1 and TRBJ2-3, with D possibly matching TRBD1 (5 bases). This CDR3 region has 13 residues. V was trimmed by 2 bases and J by 2 bases, leaving 6 bases between them. Per germline, CDR1 SGHRS and CDR2 YFSETQ. The CDR3, as DNA: TGCGCCAGCAGCTTCAGGGACACAGATACGCAGTATTTT. Translated, it gives CASSFRDTDTQYF.

This chain joins TRBV5-1 and TRBJ1-1; 8 nucleotides agree with TRBD1. J was trimmed by 5 bases and V by 7 bases; bases with no gene match: 7. This CDR3 is 13 amino acids long. Germline CDR1 SGHRS, CDR2 YFSETQ. The CDR3 nucleotides read TGCGCCAGCGGAACGCGACAGGGGACTGAAGCTTTCTTT. Its translation is CASGTRQGTEAFF.

This clone was picked up a small number of times. The V call is TRBV2, the J call TRBJ2-1; D may be TRBD2 (5 bases). Germline CDR1 SNHLY, CDR2 FYNNEI. The V and J ends lost 1 base and 4 bases respectively, with 11 bases between them. The CDR3 runs 15 residues. The CDR3 sequence: CASSEVKAAYNEQFF. The CDR3 DNA reads as TGTGCCAGCAGTGAAGTTAAAGCGGCTTACAATGAGCAGTTCTTC.

This chain connects TRBV24-1 to TRBJ2-1; D is undetermined. The CDR3 contains 15 residues. The V and J ends lost 9 bases and 0 bases respectively, with 14 bases between them. Germline lookup yields CDR1 KGHDR and CDR2 SFDVKD. This chain's CDR3 is CATSDSYSSYNEQFF. DNA for the CDR3: TGTGCCACCTCAGACTCCTATAGCTCCTACAATGAGCAGTTCTTC.

V gene TRBV28 combines with J gene TRBJ2-7; D remains unclear. Germline values: CDR1 MDHEN, CDR2 SYDVKM. Trimming pared 4 bases from V and 5 bases from J, leaving 12 bases between. CDR3 length: 13 amino acids. The CDR3 bases are TGTGCCAGCAGTTCACCTTGGGCGAACGAGCAGTACTTC. Translating gives CASSSPWANEQYF. The entire variable domain, with the rest obtained from reference TRBV28 and TRBJ2-7, is as follows: DVKVTQSSRYLVKRTGEKVFLECVQDMDHENMFWYRQDPGLGLRLIYFSYDVKMKEKGDIPEGYSVSREKKERFSLILESASTNQTSMYLCASSSPWANEQYFGPGTRLTVT.

This clone has a handful of counts. The rearrangement joins TRBV27 to TRBJ2-5; tentatively, D is TRBD1 (5 bases). V was trimmed by 3 bases and J by 4 bases, leaving 9 bases between them. This CDR3 comprises 13 residues. Germline V lookup: CDR1 MNHEY, CDR2 SMNVEV (reference sequence). DNA of the CDR3: TGTGCCAGCAGTTTCGCAAGGGGAGAGACCCAGTACTTC. As protein: CASSFARGETQYF.

The count of this clone is one. The V gene is TRBV28, the J gene TRBJ1-2; 9 bases are a match to TRBD1. Germline trimming cut 6 bases from V and 4 bases from J; bases unmatched to any gene: 6. Germline-derived CDR1 and CDR2 are MDHEN and SYDVKM. The CDR3 contains 14 residues. The chain's CDR3 is CASRWTGEGYGYTF. For the CDR3, the DNA is TGTGCCAGCAGATGGACAGGGGAGGGCTATGGCTACACCTTC.

This clone showed up just once. CDR3 in DNA: TGTGCCAGCAGCCAAAACAGGGGATATAATTCACCCCTCCACTTT. It encodes CASSQNRGYNSPLHF. V and J are TRBV28 and TRBJ1-6; 7 bases fit TRBD1. Germline trimming cut 6 bases from V and 4 bases from J; bases unmatched to any gene: 6. The CDR3 sequence is 15 residues long. CDR1 MDHEN and CDR2 SYDVKM come from the germline V gene.